The present entry profiles one TCR beta chain with its context. What it binds is not known. The record originates from a study of cytomegalovirus exposure and HLA in healthy donors. Study information: Unique TCRs numbering roughly 80 million, obtained from HLA-typed donors, made up an early data release. Broader study findings: Cytomegalovirus-associated TCR beta chains were listed, numbering roughly 150. In vitro, three CMV-associated chains proved specific for CMV antigens.

In the PCR, 60 Vbeta and 13 Jbeta primers were used. Assay used: immunoSEQ multiplex PCR; TCRdb lists only in-frame clones, some missing. Reported are 65,000 to 80,000 clones; the ten largest clones contain 7.5% to 8%. The germline CDR1 and CDR2 sequences are SGHRS and YFSETQ. V was shortened by 0 bases and J by 4 bases, with 10 bases between the two germline ends. The CDR3 consists of 15 residues. This sequence originates from a female donor in good health and CMV-seropositive. V is TRBV5-1 and J is TRBJ1-4; D is perhaps TRBD1 (5 bases). Sequenced input: PBMCs. The CDR3 bases are TGCGCCAGCAGCTTGGCAGGGCCACTTAATGAAAAACTGTTTTTT. As protein: CASSLAGPLNEKLFF.